Listed below are T cell receptor beta chains from one sample, sequenced in a study of STAT5B mutations in CD4+ large granular lymphocyte leukemia. The assay was immunoSEQ multiplex PCR, and TCRdb's table has in-frame clones only and misses some. The data hold around 32,000 clones, with 65% to 80% observed a single time. The sample was CD4+ T cells from blood buffy coats. The receptors originated from a human donor in good health. Both conserved end residues are part of each CDR3. Fields, in order: D gene, clone size, V gene, J gene, CDR3 DNA, CDR3 protein. The D gene is left open where the match is weak. Clone size is not always given. Where it is, it says once, few, many or a class for expanded clones.

D: -
size: -
V: TRBV9
J: TRBJ1-1
DNA: TGTGCCAGCAGCGTAGATGTGAACACTGAAGCTTTCTTT
CDR3: CASSVDVNTEAFF

D: TRBD1
size: -
V: TRBV2
J: TRBJ2-2
DNA: TGTGCCAGCAGTGAGGACAGGGGGCTCACCGGGGAGCTGTTTTTT
CDR3: CASSEDRGLTGELFF

D: TRBD2
size: -
V: TRBV28
J: TRBJ2-2
DNA: TGTGCCAGCAGCCCGGGGGGGGCCTATACCGGGGAGCTGTTTTTT
CDR3: CASSPGGAYTGELFF

D: -
size: -
V: TRBV4-3
J: TRBJ2-3
DNA: TGCGCCAGCAGCCTCCGACCGCGCGTGGCAGATACGCAGTATTTT
CDR3: CASSLRPRVADTQYF

D: TRBD1
size: -
V: TRBV2
J: TRBJ2-7
DNA: TGTGCCAGCAGGGGGGGACAGGCAACTGCCTACGAGCAGTACTTC
CDR3: CASRGGQATAYEQYF

D: -
size: -
V: TRBV28
J: TRBJ1-4
DNA: TGTGCCAGCCGGGGGACGATTGCAACTAATGAAAAACTGTTTTTT
CDR3: CASRGTIATNEKLFF

D: TRBD1
size: -
V: TRBV5-6
J: TRBJ1-4
DNA: TGTGCCAGCAGCATGACAGGGCTTAATGAAAAACTGTTTTTT
CDR3: CASSMTGLNEKLFF

D: -
size: few
V: TRBV28
J: TRBJ1-2
DNA: TGTGCCAGCAGTTTGCTCCACTTTGATGGCTACACCTTC
CDR3: CASSLLHFDGYTF

D: -
size: -
V: TRBV5-5
J: TRBJ2-3
DNA: TGTGCCAGCAGCTTGGGGCTCGATACGCAGTATTTT
CDR3: CASSLGLDTQYF

D: -
size: -
V: TRBV11-2
J: TRBJ2-3
DNA: TGTGCCAGCAGCTTAGGGCCCGACCGCACAGATACGCAGTATTTT
CDR3: CASSLGPDRTDTQYF

D: TRBD2
size: -
V: TRBV9
J: TRBJ2-1
DNA: TGTGCCAGCAGCGTAGGGAGCGGGGCATACAATGAGCAGTTCTTC
CDR3: CASSVGSGAYNEQFF

D: -
size: -
V: TRBV15
J: TRBJ1-1
DNA: TGTGCCACCAGCAGAGATTTTGGGGGGCAAGAAGCTTTCTTT
CDR3: CATSRDFGGQEAFF

D: TRBD1
size: -
V: TRBV5-5
J: TRBJ2-1
DNA: TGTGCCAGCAGCTTGGAGGGGACAGGGAGGAATGAGCAGTTCTTC
CDR3: CASSLEGTGRNEQFF

D: TRBD1
size: -
V: TRBV4-1
J: TRBJ1-2
DNA: TGCGCCAGCAGCCGGGACAGGGGGAACTATGGCTACACCTTC
CDR3: CASSRDRGNYGYTF

D: TRBD1
size: -
V: TRBV5-4
J: TRBJ2-5
DNA: TGTGCCAGCAGCAAGGACAGGACAGAGACCCAGTACTTC
CDR3: CASSKDRTETQYF

D: -
size: -
V: TRBV7-9
J: TRBJ2-3
DNA: TGTGCCAGCAGCTTAGCGCAGAGGGATACGCAGTATTTT
CDR3: CASSLAQRDTQYF

D: -
size: -
V: TRBV14
J: TRBJ1-2
DNA: TGTGCCAGCAGCCAACTCCGAGAGGGTGGTGGCTACACCTTC
CDR3: CASSQLREGGGYTF

D: -
size: -
V: TRBV4-3
J: TRBJ1-3
DNA: TGCGCCAGCAGCCAAGCCACTTACCCTGGAAACACCATATATTTT
CDR3: CASSQATYPGNTIYF

D: TRBD1
size: -
V: TRBV18
J: TRBJ2-5
DNA: TGTGCCAGCTCACCAGAGACAGGGGGCCCGAAGACCCAGTACTTC
CDR3: CASSPETGGPKTQYF

D: -
size: once
V: TRBV27
J: TRBJ1-1
DNA: TGTGCCAGCAGTTTTGGGCTGAGCAAGGAAGCTTTCTTT
CDR3: CASSFGLSKEAFF

D: -
size: once
V: TRBV6-1
J: TRBJ1-2
DNA: TGTGCCAGCAGTGAATTGTTGACTTATGGCTACACCTTC
CDR3: CASSELLTYGYTF

D: -
size: -
V: TRBV5-1
J: TRBJ1-2
DNA: TGCGCCAGCAGCAGCCAGCCAGGAGACTATGGCTACACCTTC
CDR3: CASSSQPGDYGYTF

D: -
size: -
V: TRBV5-5
J: TRBJ2-2
DNA: TGTGCCAGCAGCTTGGCCCCAGGGAGCGGAGGGTCTTCGACCGGGGAGCTGTTTTTT
CDR3: CASSLAPGSGGSSTGELFF

D: -
size: -
V: TRBV5-6
J: TRBJ2-7
DNA: TGTGCCAGCAGCCGAAATCGGGTCTACGAGCAGTACTTC
CDR3: CASSRNRVYEQYF

D: TRBD2
size: -
V: TRBV4-2
J: TRBJ2-2
DNA: TGTGCCAGCAGCTTTCGAGCGGGGGTCACCGGGGAGCTGTTTTTT
CDR3: CASSFRAGVTGELFF

D: -
size: -
V: TRBV5-1
J: TRBJ2-3
DNA: TGCGCCAGCAGCTTGGACGGGAGCCCCACAGATACGCAGTATTTT
CDR3: CASSLDGSPTDTQYF

D: TRBD1
size: -
V: TRBV7-9
J: TRBJ2-2
DNA: TGTGCCAGCAGCTTAGGCGAAGGGGGCAGCACCGGGGAGCTGTTTTTT
CDR3: CASSLGEGGSTGELFF

D: -
size: -
V: TRBV7-2
J: TRBJ1-3
DNA: TGTGCCAGCAGCTTTACAAACACCATATATTTT
CDR3: CASSFTNTIYF

D: -
size: -
V: TRBV19
J: TRBJ1-2
DNA: TGTGCCAGTATAGGGCCAAACCGCTATGGCTACACCTTC
CDR3: CASIGPNRYGYTF

D: -
size: -
V: TRBV18
J: TRBJ2-6
DNA: TGTGCCAGCTCACCGGGGCCACCGAACTCTGGGGCCAACGTCCTGACTTTC
CDR3: CASSPGPPNSGANVLTF

D: TRBD1
size: -
V: TRBV11-2
J: TRBJ1-2
DNA: TGTGCCAGCGGCGGGACAGGGTTGAACTATGGCTACACCTTC
CDR3: CASGGTGLNYGYTF

D: -
size: -
V: TRBV6-6
J: TRBJ1-2
DNA: TGTGCCAGCAGTTACTCGGGAGTTCTGGCTGACTATGGCTACACCTTC
CDR3: CASSYSGVLADYGYTF

D: -
size: -
V: TRBV6-5
J: TRBJ1-2
DNA: TGTGCCAGCCGGCCGCGGACAGCCCCTAACTATGGCTACACCTTC
CDR3: CASRPRTAPNYGYTF

D: -
size: -
V: TRBV12-5
J: TRBJ1-5
DNA: TGTGCTAGTGGTTTGGTAGTTTGGGGGGATGGCAATCAGCCCCAGCATTTT
CDR3: CASGLVVWGDGNQPQHF

D: -
size: -
V: TRBV16
J: TRBJ1-1
DNA: TGTGCCAGCAGCCAATTCGGGGGCAGATCGAACACTGAAGCTTTCTTT
CDR3: CASSQFGGRSNTEAFF

D: TRBD1
size: -
V: TRBV4-1
J: TRBJ2-2
DNA: TGCGCCAGCAGCCGAGGACAGGGAAGCCCCTCGAACACCGGGGAGCTGTTTTTT
CDR3: CASSRGQGSPSNTGELFF

D: -
size: -
V: TRBV7-2
J: TRBJ2-5
DNA: TGTGCCAGCAGCTCTAGCGAGGCCGAGACCCAGTACTTC
CDR3: CASSSSEAETQYF

D: -
size: -
V: TRBV7-2
J: TRBJ1-2
DNA: TGTGCCAGCAGCTTAGACGCTGGACGGACCTATGGCTACACCTTC
CDR3: CASSLDAGRTYGYTF

D: -
size: -
V: TRBV5-1
J: TRBJ1-2
DNA: TGCGCCAGCAGCTTGACAGCTAACTATGGCTACACCTTC
CDR3: CASSLTANYGYTF

D: TRBD1
size: -
V: TRBV15
J: TRBJ1-2
DNA: TGTGCCACCAGCAGAGAGCAGACAGGGGGCTATGGCTACACCTTC
CDR3: CATSREQTGGYGYTF